This T cell receptor (beta chain) was obtained from a study of blood T cell repertoires in COVID-19. Profiled with immunoSEQ multiplex PCR; TCRdb holds only in-frame clones, not every one. The table has 200,000 to 300,000 clones, 91% seen once. Per germline, CDR1 LNHDA and CDR2 SQIVND (reference sequence). Trimming cost V 6 bases and J 2 bases, with 8 bases left between them. The CDR3 extends over 13 amino acids. The sequence derives from a person aged 18 to 29 with COVID-19, enrolled during active disease. The rearrangement joins TRBV19 to TRBJ1-3, with D possibly being TRBD1 (6 bases). Material: peripheral blood. CDR3 sequence reads: CASSTGPGNTIYF. As DNA, the CDR3 is TGTGCCAGTAGCACAGGGCCTGGAAACACCATATATTTT. Together with reference TRBV19 and TRBJ1-3, the CDR3 gives the full variable domain: DGGITQSPKYLFRKEGQNVTLSCEQNLNHDAMYWYRQDPGQGLRLIYYSQIVNDFQKGDIAEGYSVSREKKESFPLTVTSAQKNPTAFYLCASSTGPGNTIYFGEGSWLTVV.